This T cell receptor beta chain emerged from a study of T-cell memory formation after mild COVID-19. Study as a whole: Largely, the TCR clusters proved donor specific.

Regarding the study as a whole: Day 15 to 85 contractors were CD4/CD8 balanced; later expanders leaned CD4+. Pre-infection memory harbored some responding clones, suggesting cross-reactive memory joined.

V gave up 1 base and J gave up 4 bases; unmatched junction bases: 4. Germline V CDR1 and CDR2: LGHDT, YNNKEL (reference sequence). The CDR3 length is 14 residues. TCRdb ran MiXCR on the 5' RACE reads and lists one entry per CDR3 protein. The data show 200,000 or so distinct CDR3 sequences, 9.5% seen once. This clonotype showed up many times. Antigen unknown. Sequencing was done on a sample of PBMCs or a T cell subset sorted from them (not recorded which). The TCR was taken from a man between 18 and 29 years old who had mild COVID-19 (a few samples of this study predate the infection). Cell type and time point are not known. The chain joins TRBV3-1 to TRBJ2-7; 7 bases fit TRBD2. CDR3 loop: CASSQATSVYEQYF. As DNA, the CDR3 is TGTGCCAGCAGCCAAGCCACTAGCGTATACGAGCAGTACTTC.